A selection of T cell receptor beta chains follows, all from one sample in a study of cytotoxic CD8 clonotypes in ibrutinib-treated CLL. The assay was immunoSEQ multiplex PCR, and TCRdb's table has in-frame clones only and misses some. In the table there are over 200,000 clones, nearly 80% of which are singletons. This sample comprised PBMCs, obtained after 12 months of ibrutinib treatment. The receptors were sampled from a human donor with chronic lymphocytic leukemia. Both conserved end residues are part of each CDR3. D genes are given only for firm matches. Where a row states a size, it is once, few, many or the class of an expanded clone; other rows omit it.

v_call	d_call	clone_size	j_call	cdr3_aa	cdr3_nt
TRBV4-1	NA	NA	TRBJ2-1	CASSPTGTTYNEQFF	TGCGCCAGCAGCCCGACCGGGACCACCTACAATGAGCAGTTCTTC
TRBV19	NA	NA	TRBJ1-1	CASSVGLNTEAFF	TGTGCCAGTAGTGTCGGGCTGAACACTGAAGCTTTCTTT
TRBV25-1	NA	NA	TRBJ2-1	CASTQGDGEQFF	TGTGCCAGCACCCAGGGAGATGGTGAGCAGTTCTTC
TRBV6-1	NA	NA	TRBJ1-5	CASSAGTDPYSNQPQHF	TGTGCCAGCAGTGCCGGGACGGACCCATATAGCAATCAGCCCCAGCATTTT
TRBV28	NA	NA	TRBJ2-3	CASSLRTDTQYF	TGTGCCAGCAGTTTAAGGACAGATACGCAGTATTTT
TRBV6-5	TRBD2	NA	TRBJ2-5	CASSFLSSGQETQYF	TGTGCCAGCAGTTTCCTTTCTAGCGGGCAAGAGACCCAGTACTTC
TRBV7-2	NA	NA	TRBJ2-6	CASSRTASSGANVLTF	TGTGCCAGCAGCCGGACTGCTAGCTCTGGGGCCAACGTCCTGACTTTC
TRBV10-3	TRBD2	NA	TRBJ2-1	CAISETALAGGSSNEQFF	TGTGCCATCAGTGAGACCGCCTTAGCGGGAGGGTCCAGCAATGAGCAGTTCTTC
TRBV5-1	TRBD2	NA	TRBJ2-3	CASSLALAGVGTDTQYF	TGCGCCAGCAGCTTGGCTCTAGCGGGGGTCGGCACAGATACGCAGTATTTT
TRBV2	TRBD2	NA	TRBJ2-5	CASSDPGRGQETQYF	TGTGCCAGCAGTGATCCCGGGAGGGGCCAAGAGACCCAGTACTTC
TRBV28	TRBD2	NA	TRBJ2-2	CASTSGSGGELFF	TGTGCCAGCACTAGCGGGAGCGGCGGGGAGCTGTTTTTT
TRBV14	TRBD2	NA	TRBJ2-7	CASSRGLAGDYEQYF	TGTGCCAGCAGCCGGGGACTAGCGGGGGACTACGAGCAGTACTTC
TRBV9	NA	NA	TRBJ1-3	CASTSGSGNTIYF	TGTGCCAGCACAAGTGGAAGTGGAAACACCATATATTTT
TRBV10-1	TRBD1	NA	TRBJ2-7	CASSESRQGIEQYF	TGCGCCAGCAGTGAGTCGCGACAGGGGATCGAGCAGTACTTC
TRBV18	NA	NA	TRBJ2-7	CASSPNGPSRGYEQYF	TGTGCCAGCTCACCTAACGGACCGAGTCGGGGTTACGAGCAGTACTTC
TRBV11-1	NA	NA	TRBJ2-3	CASSVQLDTQYF	TGTGCCAGCAGCGTCCAGTTGGATACGCAGTATTTT
TRBV28	NA	NA	TRBJ2-1	CASSGGGTRGNEQFF	TGTGCCAGCAGTGGGGGAGGAACAAGGGGCAATGAGCAGTTCTTC
TRBV7-9	TRBD1	NA	TRBJ1-2	CASSFAGTGSVYGYTF	TGTGCCAGCAGCTTCGCCGGGACAGGGTCGGTCTATGGCTACACCTTC
TRBV2	TRBD1	NA	TRBJ1-5	CASSESQGGSQPQHF	TGTGCCAGCAGTGAAAGTCAGGGGGGATCTCAGCCCCAGCATTTT
TRBV4-1	NA	NA	TRBJ2-6	CASSSPQTGANVLTF	TGCGCCAGCAGCTCCCCTCAGACTGGGGCCAACGTCCTGACTTTC
TRBV5-1	TRBD1	many	TRBJ1-1	CASSLGTENTEAFF	TGCGCCAGCAGCTTAGGGACAGAGAACACTGAAGCTTTCTTT
TRBV7-9	NA	NA	TRBJ2-5	CASSPNLGQQETQYF	TGTGCCAGCAGCCCCAATCTAGGACAGCAAGAGACCCAGTACTTC
TRBV6-1	TRBD1	NA	TRBJ2-7	CASSGDSLAYEQYF	TGTGCCAGCAGTGGGGACAGTTTAGCCTACGAGCAGTACTTC
TRBV10-3	TRBD1	once	TRBJ2-7	CATLKTTGVYEQYF	TGTGCCACTCTAAAGACGACAGGGGTTTACGAGCAGTACTTC
TRBV5-4	NA	NA	TRBJ2-6	CAINPQGANVLTF	TGTGCCATCAATCCCCAGGGGGCCAACGTCCTGACTTTC
TRBV15	NA	NA	TRBJ2-7	CATSRGTLADSSYEQYF	TGTGCCACCAGCAGAGGGACCTTAGCGGATAGCTCCTACGAGCAGTACTTC
TRBV9	TRBD2	NA	TRBJ2-3	CASSVRPAGGRADTQYF	TGTGCCAGCAGCGTAAGGCCAGCGGGGGGACGTGCAGATACGCAGTATTTT
TRBV4-1	TRBD2	NA	TRBJ2-7	CASSQDLVAGEQYF	TGCGCCAGCAGCCAAGATCTAGTAGCGGGTGAGCAGTACTTC
TRBV11-2	TRBD1	NA	TRBJ1-5	CASSPTGEVQPQHF	TGTGCCAGCAGTCCGACAGGGGAGGTCCAGCCCCAGCATTTT
TRBV4-1	NA	NA	TRBJ2-5	CASSQGQIVQETQYF	TGCGCCAGCAGCCAAGGGCAGATCGTCCAAGAGACCCAGTACTTC
TRBV4-1	TRBD2	NA	TRBJ2-3	CASSPLGRGGSTDTQYF	TGCGCCAGCAGCCCCCTCGGACGGGGGGGTAGCACAGATACGCAGTATTTT
TRBV9	NA	NA	TRBJ2-3	CASSVLAIDTQYF	TGTGCCAGCAGCGTACTGGCCATAGATACGCAGTATTTT
TRBV7-9	NA	NA	TRBJ1-1	CASSAQGSATEAFF	TGTGCCAGCAGCGCCCAGGGGTCGGCCACTGAAGCTTTCTTT
TRBV5-4	TRBD1	NA	TRBJ2-3	CASSLQGATDTQYF	TGTGCCAGCAGCTTGCAGGGGGCCACAGATACGCAGTATTTT
TRBV11-2	TRBD1	once	TRBJ1-1	CASSSSDRGDTEAFF	TGTGCCAGCAGCTCTTCCGACAGGGGCGATACTGAAGCTTTCTTT
TRBV14	TRBD1	NA	TRBJ2-5	CASSPRTGGQETQYF	TGTGCCAGCAGCCCTAGGACAGGGGGCCAAGAGACCCAGTACTTC
TRBV14	NA	many	TRBJ1-2	CASSQDPFYGYTF	TGTGCCAGCAGCCAAGATCCTTTCTATGGCTACACCTTC
TRBV18	NA	NA	TRBJ2-3	CASSPRLTGDTDTQYF	TGTGCCAGCTCACCTAGATTGACGGGAGATACAGATACGCAGTATTTT
TRBV19	TRBD2	NA	TRBJ2-7	CASSADDLGGLYEQYF	TGTGCCAGTAGTGCTGACGACTTGGGAGGGCTATACGAGCAGTACTTC
TRBV5-1	NA	few	TRBJ1-2	CASSSTRVSGYTF	TGCGCCAGCAGCTCCACCAGGGTGAGTGGCTACACCTTC